Listed below are T cell receptor beta chains from one sample, sequenced in a study of persistence of HIV-infected CD4 T cells. These TCRs are of unknown antigen specificity. Sequencing was performed with immunoSEQ multiplex PCR; in TCRdb, only in-frame clones are kept and a portion is missing. Among 40,000 to 45,000 clones listed, around 92% were seen once. The sequences come from CD4+ T cells sorted from PBMCs after roughly 18-hour stimulation, collected from a patient who received antiretroviral therapy. The receptors were gathered from an adult man with HIV who was CMV-seropositive. CDR3s include the opening cysteine and the closing phenylalanine or tryptophan. D genes are given only for firm matches. Some rows mark clone size as missing; the rest say once, few, many or name a class of expanded clone.

abundance: .
v_gene: TRBV27
j_gene: TRBJ2-4
d_gene: .
CDR3nt: TGTGCCAGCAGCCCGGGGAGGGGGGGAAACATTCAGTACTTC
CDR3aa: CASSPGRGGNIQYF

abundance: .
v_gene: TRBV24-1
j_gene: TRBJ1-2
d_gene: TRBD1
CDR3nt: TGTGCCACCAGTGATATGGACAGGGCTTGGGGCTACACCTTC
CDR3aa: CATSDMDRAWGYTF

abundance: .
v_gene: TRBV3-1/TRBV3-2
j_gene: TRBJ1-6
d_gene: .
CDR3nt: TGTGCCAGCAGCCCTCCCCGACGGTATAATTCACCCCTCCACTTT
CDR3aa: CASSPPRRYNSPLHF

abundance: .
v_gene: TRBV25-1
j_gene: TRBJ1-1
d_gene: .
CDR3nt: TGTGCCAGCAGTGATACGGGGCCGAACACTGAAGCTTTCTTT
CDR3aa: CASSDTGPNTEAFF

abundance: .
v_gene: TRBV9
j_gene: TRBJ1-1
d_gene: .
CDR3nt: TGTGCCAGCAGCCCCCAGAGGGGGGGCCTCACTGAAGCTTTCTTT
CDR3aa: CASSPQRGGLTEAFF

abundance: .
v_gene: TRBV28
j_gene: TRBJ1-3
d_gene: .
CDR3nt: TGTGCCAGCAGTTTACGGCACTCTGGAAACACCATATATTTT
CDR3aa: CASSLRHSGNTIYF

abundance: .
v_gene: TRBV28
j_gene: TRBJ1-2
d_gene: .
CDR3nt: TGTGCCACCACCCTCGGGTATGGCTACACCTTC
CDR3aa: CATTLGYGYTF

abundance: .
v_gene: TRBV6-5
j_gene: TRBJ2-3
d_gene: .
CDR3nt: TGTGCCAGCAGTTACTCAGGGGCCACGCAGTATTTT
CDR3aa: CASSYSGATQYF

abundance: .
v_gene: TRBV7-8
j_gene: TRBJ2-3
d_gene: .
CDR3nt: TGTGCCAGCAGCCCCCGGCGGGGCCAAAGATCCGATACGCAGTATTTT
CDR3aa: CASSPRRGQRSDTQYF

abundance: .
v_gene: TRBV5-8
j_gene: TRBJ2-2
d_gene: TRBD1
CDR3nt: TGTGCCAGCAGCTTGGGGACAGGGGGGGACACCGGGGAGCTGTTTTTT
CDR3aa: CASSLGTGGDTGELFF

abundance: .
v_gene: TRBV6-5
j_gene: TRBJ1-2
d_gene: TRBD1
CDR3nt: TGTGCCAGCACTCAGGGGGCGCGCGGCTACACCTTC
CDR3aa: CASTQGARGYTF

abundance: .
v_gene: TRBV6-5
j_gene: TRBJ1-1
d_gene: TRBD1
CDR3nt: TGTGCCAGCAGTTCTAGGACAGGGCGGGGTACTGAAGCTTTCTTT
CDR3aa: CASSSRTGRGTEAFF

abundance: .
v_gene: TRBV28
j_gene: TRBJ1-5
d_gene: TRBD1
CDR3nt: TGTGCCAGCAGCTCAGACAGGGAAGGTCAGCCCCAGCATTTT
CDR3aa: CASSSDREGQPQHF

abundance: .
v_gene: TRBV15
j_gene: TRBJ2-1
d_gene: TRBD2
CDR3nt: TGTGCCACCAGCTATCGGACTAGCGGGGACAATGAGCAGTTCTTC
CDR3aa: CATSYRTSGDNEQFF

abundance: .
v_gene: TRBV20-1
j_gene: TRBJ1-4
d_gene: .
CDR3nt: TGCAGTGCTAGTTTGATGACAGAAGCAAATGAAAAACTGTTTTTT
CDR3aa: CSASLMTEANEKLFF

abundance: .
v_gene: TRBV3-1/TRBV3-2
j_gene: TRBJ1-2
d_gene: .
CDR3nt: TGTGCCAGCAGCCAGGGAGGGTCGTCCGGCTACACCTTC
CDR3aa: CASSQGGSSGYTF

abundance: .
v_gene: TRBV5-6
j_gene: TRBJ2-7
d_gene: TRBD1
CDR3nt: TGTGCCAGCAGCCCCTCCATGGGACAGTCAGACGAGCAGTACTTC
CDR3aa: CASSPSMGQSDEQYF

abundance: .
v_gene: TRBV6-1
j_gene: TRBJ1-3
d_gene: .
CDR3nt: TGTGCCAGCAGTGACCGATCTGGAAACACCATATATTTT
CDR3aa: CASSDRSGNTIYF

abundance: few
v_gene: TRBV28
j_gene: TRBJ2-3
d_gene: .
CDR3nt: TGTGCCAGCAGTCCCCCGAGTGGGTCCACTAGCACAGATACGCAGTATTTT
CDR3aa: CASSPPSGSTSTDTQYF

abundance: .
v_gene: TRBV4-2
j_gene: TRBJ2-3
d_gene: .
CDR3nt: TGTGCCAGCAGCCAAGATAAAGGAGGGGGGCGGGATACGCAGTATTTT
CDR3aa: CASSQDKGGGRDTQYF

abundance: .
v_gene: TRBV11-3
j_gene: TRBJ2-7
d_gene: .
CDR3nt: TGTGCCAGCAGCCCTTTTGAAGGGGCCGAGCAGTACTTC
CDR3aa: CASSPFEGAEQYF

abundance: .
v_gene: TRBV4-1
j_gene: TRBJ2-5
d_gene: .
CDR3nt: TGCGCCAGCAGCCTCCAACTCGGACAGAGCGTGAGGGAGACCCAGTACTTC
CDR3aa: CASSLQLGQSVRETQYF

abundance: .
v_gene: TRBV6-5
j_gene: TRBJ1-4
d_gene: TRBD1
CDR3nt: TGTGCCAGCAGCCCGACAGGGGTGGGAGAAAAACTGTTTTTT
CDR3aa: CASSPTGVGEKLFF

abundance: .
v_gene: TRBV7-9
j_gene: TRBJ1-1
d_gene: .
CDR3nt: TGTGCCAGCAGCTTAGCGAGGGCGGACACTGAAGCTTTCTTT
CDR3aa: CASSLARADTEAFF

abundance: .
v_gene: TRBV18
j_gene: TRBJ2-1
d_gene: TRBD2
CDR3nt: TGTGCCAGCTCACCTCCCTGGGGGGGGTCCTTGGATGAGCAGTTCTTC
CDR3aa: CASSPPWGGSLDEQFF

abundance: .
v_gene: TRBV20-1
j_gene: TRBJ1-1
d_gene: .
CDR3nt: TGCAGTGCTAGTACCGGATCGAACACTGAAGCTTTCTTT
CDR3aa: CSASTGSNTEAFF

abundance: few
v_gene: TRBV29-1
j_gene: TRBJ1-1
d_gene: TRBD1
CDR3nt: TGCAGCGTTGATCTAGGTGGACAGGGCGAAGCTTTCTTT
CDR3aa: CSVDLGGQGEAFF

abundance: .
v_gene: TRBV15
j_gene: TRBJ2-2
d_gene: .
CDR3nt: TGTGCCACCAGCAGAGAAAAGGTCGGGGAGCTGTTTTTT
CDR3aa: CATSREKVGELFF

abundance: .
v_gene: TRBV24-1
j_gene: TRBJ2-3
d_gene: .
CDR3nt: TGTGCCACCAGTGATTTGCAAGTAGGGAGGGATACGCAGTATTTT
CDR3aa: CATSDLQVGRDTQYF

abundance: .
v_gene: TRBV28
j_gene: TRBJ2-3
d_gene: TRBD2
CDR3nt: TGTGCCAGCAATCTAGCGGGGCCGGCGACAGATACGCAGTATTTT
CDR3aa: CASNLAGPATDTQYF

abundance: .
v_gene: TRBV30
j_gene: TRBJ1-1
d_gene: .
CDR3nt: TGTGCCTGGAGTGGGATAGGCACTGAAGCTTTCTTT
CDR3aa: CAWSGIGTEAFF

abundance: .
v_gene: TRBV12-3/TRBV12-4
j_gene: TRBJ1-1
d_gene: .
CDR3nt: TGTGCCAGCGCAGAGAGAACGAACACTGAAGCTTTCTTT
CDR3aa: CASAERTNTEAFF

abundance: .
v_gene: TRBV9
j_gene: TRBJ2-1
d_gene: TRBD2
CDR3nt: TGTGCCAGCAGCGTGTTGGAGGCTAGCGGGATCAATGAGCAGTTCTTC
CDR3aa: CASSVLEASGINEQFF

abundance: few
v_gene: TRBV6-1
j_gene: TRBJ1-2
d_gene: .
CDR3nt: TGTGCCAGCAGTGAAGCCATGGGCATCGGCTATGGCTACACCTTC
CDR3aa: CASSEAMGIGYGYTF

abundance: .
v_gene: TRBV14
j_gene: TRBJ1-2
d_gene: .
CDR3nt: TGTGCCAGCAGCCTCCGGCGCGGTTCGAGCTACACCTTC
CDR3aa: CASSLRRGSSYTF

abundance: .
v_gene: TRBV5-1
j_gene: TRBJ1-1
d_gene: .
CDR3nt: TGCGCCAGCAGCCGCGGGACGAACACTGAAGCTTTCTTT
CDR3aa: CASSRGTNTEAFF

abundance: .
v_gene: TRBV2
j_gene: TRBJ2-1
d_gene: .
CDR3nt: TGTGCCAGTAAATACGAGGGTCGGGTTAACAATGAGCAGTTCTTC
CDR3aa: CASKYEGRVNNEQFF

abundance: .
v_gene: TRBV3-1/TRBV3-2
j_gene: TRBJ1-4
d_gene: .
CDR3nt: TGTGCCAGCAGCCAAGACGAGGGCGTTCGGGTTTCAACTAATGAAAAACTGTTTTTT
CDR3aa: CASSQDEGVRVSTNEKLFF

abundance: .
v_gene: TRBV28
j_gene: TRBJ1-2
d_gene: .
CDR3nt: TGTGCCAGCAGTTCCCCCCTGGGAGGGAAGGGGGGCTACACCTTC
CDR3aa: CASSSPLGGKGGYTF

abundance: .
v_gene: TRBV5-6
j_gene: TRBJ1-1
d_gene: TRBD1
CDR3nt: TGTGCCAGCAGCTCTTGGGACAGCGCGTACACTGAAGCTTTCTTT
CDR3aa: CASSSWDSAYTEAFF

abundance: .
v_gene: TRBV6-1
j_gene: TRBJ1-2
d_gene: .
CDR3nt: TGTGCCAGCAGTGAATGGGGTATCCGTGGCTACACCTTC
CDR3aa: CASSEWGIRGYTF

abundance: .
v_gene: TRBV9
j_gene: TRBJ2-1
d_gene: TRBD2
CDR3nt: TGTGCCAGCAGCGCCCTAGCGGGGGGCGGCAATGAGCAGTTCTTC
CDR3aa: CASSALAGGGNEQFF

abundance: .
v_gene: TRBV9
j_gene: TRBJ1-1
d_gene: .
CDR3nt: TGTGCCAGCAGCGTAGGGGGTACCCTGAACACTGAAGCTTTCTTT
CDR3aa: CASSVGGTLNTEAFF

abundance: .
v_gene: TRBV9
j_gene: TRBJ2-1
d_gene: TRBD2
CDR3nt: TGTGCCAGCAGCGTAGGCCCGGGTTCCATTACTAGCGGGGTGAAGTACAATGAGCAGTTCTTC
CDR3aa: CASSVGPGSITSGVKYNEQFF

abundance: .
v_gene: TRBV19
j_gene: TRBJ2-2
d_gene: .
CDR3nt: TGTGCCAGTAGCCCGAGGGGCCGGGAGCCCGGGGAGCTGTTTTTT
CDR3aa: CASSPRGREPGELFF

abundance: .
v_gene: TRBV6-2/TRBV6-3
j_gene: TRBJ1-2
d_gene: .
CDR3nt: TGTGCCAGCAGTACCAGAGGGGCCCCGAAGTATGGCTACACCTTC
CDR3aa: CASSTRGAPKYGYTF

abundance: .
v_gene: TRBV5-1
j_gene: TRBJ2-3
d_gene: .
CDR3nt: TGCGCCAGCAGCTTGGGGCAGCTTAGCACAGATACGCAGTATTTT
CDR3aa: CASSLGQLSTDTQYF

abundance: few
v_gene: TRBV5-1
j_gene: TRBJ2-3
d_gene: TRBD1
CDR3nt: TGCGCCAGCAGCACACAGGGGGCTAGCACAGATACGCAGTATTTT
CDR3aa: CASSTQGASTDTQYF

abundance: .
v_gene: TRBV27
j_gene: TRBJ2-3
d_gene: TRBD2
CDR3nt: TGTGCCAGCAGAACTAGCGGGGGGCACACAGATACGCAGTATTTT
CDR3aa: CASRTSGGHTDTQYF

abundance: .
v_gene: TRBV7-2
j_gene: TRBJ2-7
d_gene: .
CDR3nt: TGTGCCAGCAGCTCAGGAGGGGGGGTGGACGAGCAGTACTTC
CDR3aa: CASSSGGGVDEQYF

abundance: .
v_gene: TRBV5-1
j_gene: TRBJ1-1
d_gene: .
CDR3nt: TGCGCCAGCAGCTTGGCCCCGGGGGCGACTGAAGCTTTCTTT
CDR3aa: CASSLAPGATEAFF

abundance: .
v_gene: TRBV28
j_gene: TRBJ2-2
d_gene: TRBD2
CDR3nt: TGTGCCAGCAGTTTGAGTGTTCTAGCGGGGCCGACCGGGGAGCTGTTTTTT
CDR3aa: CASSLSVLAGPTGELFF

abundance: .
v_gene: TRBV3-1/TRBV3-2
j_gene: TRBJ2-1
d_gene: TRBD2
CDR3nt: TGTGCCAGCAGCCAAACAAGCGGGGGGTGGAATGAGCAGTTCTTC
CDR3aa: CASSQTSGGWNEQFF